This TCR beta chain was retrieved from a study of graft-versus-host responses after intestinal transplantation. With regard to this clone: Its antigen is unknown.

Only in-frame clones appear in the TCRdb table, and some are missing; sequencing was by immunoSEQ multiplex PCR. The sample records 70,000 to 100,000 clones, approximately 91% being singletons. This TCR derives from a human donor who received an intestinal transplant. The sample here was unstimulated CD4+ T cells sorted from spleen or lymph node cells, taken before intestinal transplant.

The CDR3 DNA reads as TGTGCCAGCAGCTTATCAGCGGGATCATACAATGAGCAGTTCTTC. Its translation: CASSLSAGSYNEQFF. This chain joins TRBV7-3 and TRBJ2-1; 7 bases line up with TRBD2. With V trimmed by 2 bases and J by 4 bases, 5 bases remained unmatched. The germline CDR1 and CDR2 sequences are SGHTA and FQGTGA. The CDR3 runs to 15 residues.